Following are 26 T cell receptor beta chains from one sample sequenced in a study of tissue T cells after allogeneic stem cell transplantation. Here immunoSEQ multiplex PCR was the method, and the copy in TCRdb shows in-frame clones only, minus some. The sample lists 25,000 to 35,000 clones; 85% were seen once. The sequences come from blood, collected before transplantation. The source of these receptors is a woman between 18 and 50 years old who later had graft-versus-host disease after an allogeneic stem cell transplant.

The chain combines TRBV15 with TRBJ2-7; TRBD2 matches at 9 bases. Trimming took 6 bases from V and 6 from J; bases not matched to a gene: 9. CDR1 LNHNV and CDR2 YYDKDF come from the germline V gene (reference sequence). CDR3 length: 14 amino acids. The CDR3 loop is CATSLDSGRIEQYF. The CDR3 nucleotides are TGTGCCACCAGTTTGGATAGCGGGAGAATCGAGCAGTACTTC.

The chain uses TRBV19 and TRBJ2-7, with D maybe TRBD1 (5 bases). Trimming shortened V by 5 bases and J by 1 base, and 21 bases separated the two germline ends. CDR1 is LNHDA and CDR2 is SQIVND in the germline V gene (reference sequence). The CDR3 has 17 residues. CDR3 coding DNA: TGTGCCAGTAGTCTCAACCCCGACAGTTCCCTATCCTACGAGCAGTACTTC. It is translated as CASSLNPDSSLSYEQYF. The full variable domain, completed using reference TRBV19 and TRBJ2-7, is DGGITQSPKYLFRKEGQNVTLSCEQNLNHDAMYWYRQDPGQGLRLIYYSQIVNDFQKGDIAEGYSVSREKKESFPLTVTSAQKNPTAFYLCASSLNPDSSLSYEQYFGPGTRLTVT.

The chain uses TRBV28 and TRBJ2-1; D is perhaps TRBD2 (5 bases). The germline V gene has CDR1 MDHEN and CDR2 SYDVKM. The CDR3 consists of 16 residues. V lost 3 bases to trimming and J lost 5 bases, with 17 bases between them. The CDR3 region has the DNA TGTGCCAGCAGTTTCAATTTCGCACAGCGGAACAATGAGCAGTTCTTC. Translation: CASSFNFAQRNNEQFF.

The rearrangement joins TRBV11-1 to TRBJ2-7, with TRBD1 matching 8 bases. Looked up from germline, CDR1 is SGHAT and CDR2 is FQDESV (reference sequence). The CDR3 is 14 amino acids. Losses at the gene ends were 3 bases for V and 5 bases for J; bases not matched to a gene: 6. The CDR3 coding sequence is TGTGCCAGCAGCTTCCAGACAGGGGACCACGAGCAGTACTTC. It yields the protein CASSFQTGDHEQYF. The full variable domain, its missing parts supplied by reference TRBV11-1 and TRBJ2-7, is EAEVAQSPRYKITEKSQAVAFWCDPISGHATLYWYRQILGQGPELLVQFQDESVVDDSQLPKDRFSAERLKGVDSTLKIQPAELGDSAMYLCASSFQTGDHEQYFGPGTRLTVT.

This sequence joins TRBV7-9 and TRBJ1-2; no clear D. Trimming left V 1 base short and J 2 bases short, with 11 bases between. This CDR3 contains 15 residues. In germline, CDR1 is SEHNR, CDR2 FQNEAQ (reference sequence). The CDR3 DNA sequence: TGTGCCAGCAGCTTAGGGGAGGTGGCCAACTATGGCTACACCTTC. Its translation is CASSLGEVANYGYTF.

This chain links TRBV28 with TRBJ2-7, with 11 bases lining up with TRBD2. This CDR3 has 17 residues. With 4 bases clipped from V and 3 bases from J, the junction kept 11 bases outside the gene matches. Germline lookup yields CDR1 MDHEN and CDR2 SYDVKM. The CDR3 DNA is TGTGCCAGCAGTTCCCCGGGACTAGCGGTTGCGGACTACGAGCAGTACTTC. This sequence encodes CASSSPGLAVADYEQYF.

The chain recombines TRBV27 with TRBJ1-1, with D unresolved. The V end was cut by 3 bases, the J end by 1 base, with 6 bases between. Germline CDR1 reads MNHEY; CDR2 reads SMNVEV (reference sequence). The CDR3 covers 13 residues. The CDR3 sequence is CASSFGGNTEAFF. DNA of the CDR3: TGTGCCAGCAGTTTCGGAGGGAACACTGAAGCTTTCTTT.

The V gene is TRBV5-6, the J gene TRBJ1-2; D not resolved. The CDR3 length is 16 residues. Germline V gives CDR1 SGHDT, CDR2 YYEEEE. Trimming shortened V by 1 base and J by 10 bases, and 23 bases separated the two germline ends. The CDR3 protein is CASSLFGGSPPKPYTF. Written as DNA, the CDR3 is TGTGCCAGCAGCTTGTTCGGAGGCAGTCCCCCCAAACCCTACACCTTC.

The rearrangement joins TRBV6-4 to TRBJ1-2, with TRBD1 matching 9 bases. V shed 2 bases, J shed 8 bases, and the junction held 9 bases outside the gene matches. Germline assignment: CDR1 MRHNA and CDR2 SNTAGT. The CDR3 is 15 amino acids. CDR3: CASSDQYRGQGGYTF. DNA of the CDR3: TGTGCCAGCAGTGACCAATACAGGGGGCAAGGGGGCTACACCTTC.

The V gene is TRBV27, the J gene TRBJ1-5; no reliable D call. Germline V CDR1 and CDR2: MNHEY, SMNVEV (reference sequence). The CDR3 covers 12 residues. V was clipped by 11 bases and J by 1 base, with 9 bases between them. CDR3 region: CALPASNQPQHF. The CDR3 bases are TGTGCCCTTCCGGCCAGCAATCAGCCCCAGCATTTT.

This clone is categorized as medium-sized. The rearrangement links TRBV19 to TRBJ1-1; tentative D call: TRBD1 (5 bases). The germline gives CDR1 LNHDA, CDR2 SQIVND (reference sequence). The CDR3 has 14 amino acids. V lost 1 base and J 1 base, leaving 7 bases between the germline ends. This CDR3 is CASSIGQGNTEAFF. In DNA, the CDR3 is TGTGCCAGTAGTATAGGTCAGGGGAACACTGAAGCTTTCTTT.

The CDR3 DNA sequence: TGTGCCAGCAGCTTAGGTTGGACAGGGATGAACAATCAGCCCCAGCATTTT. This codes for CASSLGWTGMNNQPQHF. The gene calls are TRBV7-9 and TRBJ1-5; 8 positions agree with TRBD1. The V and J ends lost 1 base and 3 bases, in that order; junction bases with no gene match: 8. This CDR3 region has 17 residues. The germline V gene has CDR1 SEHNR and CDR2 FQNEAQ (reference sequence).

The rearrangement joins TRBV5-1 to TRBJ1-1; 7 nucleotides line up with TRBD1. Germline V gene lookup returns CDR1 SGHRS and CDR2 YFSETQ. V dropped 0 bases and J dropped 7; count of bases not matched to a gene: 9. The CDR3 loop spans 15 amino acids. The CDR3 DNA sequence: TGCGCCAGCAGCTTGGGGTATGAGGGGGCGAGTGAAGCTTTCTTT. This gives the protein CASSLGYEGASEAFF.

The chain carries TRBV27 and TRBJ2-1; TRBD1 matches at 11 bases. The V and J ends lost 4 bases and 7 bases, in that order; junction bases with no gene match: 6. Germline V gives CDR1 MNHEY, CDR2 SMNVEV (reference sequence). CDR3 size: 15 residues. CDR3 protein: CASSSTGQGANEQFF. DNA of the CDR3: TGTGCCAGCAGTTCCACCGGACAGGGGGCTAATGAGCAGTTCTTC.

The V and J genes are TRBV19 and TRBJ1-5; D not certain. The germline CDR1 and CDR2 sequences are LNHDA and SQIVND (reference sequence). CDR3 length: 15 amino acids. The ends were cut back, 4 bases at V and 7 bases at J, with 17 bases in the middle. The CDR3 spells CASSTGPGGRQPQHF. CDR3 nucleotide sequence: TGTGCCAGTAGTACCGGACCGGGAGGAAGGCAGCCCCAGCATTTT.

This chain connects TRBV11-2 to TRBJ2-1; D uncertain. The CDR3 is made up of 13 amino acids. CDR1 and CDR2 (germline): SGHAT, FQNNGV. V lost 5 bases and J lost 10, with 15 bases in between. CDR3 coding DNA: TGTGCCAGCAGCCCTGACCACAATACCGAGCAGTTCTTC. Translating it yields CASSPDHNTEQFF.

This rearrangement joins TRBV16 to TRBJ2-1; 8 bases match TRBD1. In germline, CDR1 is KGHSY, CDR2 FQNENV. V shed 0 bases and J 4 bases; nucleotides not matched to a gene: 8. CDR3 size: 17 residues. For the CDR3, the DNA is TGTGCCAGCAGCCAATCGGCAGGGGACAGGCGGTACAATGAGCAGTTCTTC. Its protein product is CASSQSAGDRRYNEQFF.

The V and J genes are TRBV30 and TRBJ1-6; 11 bases are a match to TRBD1. The CDR3 sequence is 15 residues long. Germline trimming cut 4 bases from V and 6 bases from J; bases unmatched to any gene: 5. The germline V gene encodes CDR1 GTSNPN and CDR2 SVGIG (reference sequence). The CDR3 region is CAWNVGTGGNSPLHF. In nucleotides, the CDR3 is TGTGCCTGGAATGTCGGGACAGGGGGTAATTCACCCCTCCACTTT.

The V gene is TRBV5-4, the J gene TRBJ2-1; the D gene is possibly TRBD2 (5 bases). V shed 0 bases and J shed 14 bases, with 9 bases lying between them. The CDR3 totals 11 residues. CDR1 SGHNT and CDR2 YYREEE come from the germline V gene (reference sequence). CDR3 sequence (DNA): TGTGCCAGCAGCTTGGGCAGCGGTGAGTTCTTC. It codes for CASSLGSGEFF. The full variable domain, rest sourced from reference TRBV5-4 and TRBJ2-1, is ETGVTQSPTHLIKTRGQQVTLRCSSQSGHNTVSWYQQALGQGPQFIFQYYREEENGRGNFPPRFSGLQFPNYSSELNVNALELDDSALYLCASSLGSGEFFGPGTRLTVL.

This clone was seen a handful of times. This rearrangement joins TRBV11-2 to TRBJ2-1; TRBD1 matches at 9 bases. The trim removed 6 bases at V and 6 bases at J, leaving 9 bases unmatched. CDR1 SGHAT and CDR2 FQNNGV come from the germline V gene. The CDR3 runs to 15 residues. The CDR3 reads CASRDDRGYSNEQFF. CDR3 sequence (DNA): TGTGCCAGCAGGGATGACAGGGGGTATTCCAATGAGCAGTTCTTC.

This clone occurred once. V is TRBV5-1 and J is TRBJ2-7, with a weak D call TRBD1 (6 bases). This CDR3 is 15 amino acids long. Between the trimmed V and J ends, which lost 5 bases and 2 bases, there was a span of 17 bases. CDR1 SGHRS and CDR2 YFSETQ come from the germline V gene. The CDR3 nucleotides read TGCGCCAGCAGTCCTGACAGGTATCCAACCTACGAGCAGTACTTC. Translation: CASSPDRYPTYEQYF.

This chain joins TRBV11-2 and TRBJ2-1, with D tentatively TRBD1 or TRBD2 (5 bases each). Germline CDR1 SGHAT, CDR2 FQNNGV. This CDR3 is 11 amino acids long. With 1 base removed from V and 10 bases from J, the gap between germline ends came to 5 bases. The CDR3 sequence: CASSLGGEQFF. CDR3 nucleotide sequence: TGTGCCAGCAGCTTAGGGGGGGAGCAGTTCTTC.

The J gene is TRBJ1-6, the V gene TRBV19; 8 bases align to TRBD1. The V gene's germline CDR1 is LNHDA and CDR2 SQIVND (reference sequence). CDR3 size: 17 residues. The ends lost 3 bases at V and 8 bases at J; junction bases unmatched: 12. The DNA for the CDR3 is TGTGCCAGTAGTATGTCTACCGGGACAGGAGGTGATTCACCCCTCCACTTT. Residues: CASSMSTGTGGDSPLHF.

The chain is built from TRBV28 and TRBJ2-3; D is unclear. The CDR3 runs 11 residues. V gave up 6 bases and J gave up 2 bases, with 3 bases separating them. CDR1 MDHEN and CDR2 SYDVKM come from the germline V gene. The CDR3, as DNA: TGTGCCAGCAGCCCCACAGATACGCAGTATTTT. Translating gives CASSPTDTQYF.

The CDR3 reads CASSQAKTGGTEAFF. The DNA of the CDR3 is TGTGCCAGCAGCCAAGCAAAAACAGGGGGCACTGAAGCTTTCTTT. The rearrangement links TRBV4-2 to TRBJ1-1; 8 nucleotides line up with TRBD1. With 1 base clipped from V and 4 bases from J, the junction kept 5 bases outside the gene matches. The CDR3 has 15 amino acids. Germline CDR1 LGHNA, CDR2 YNFKEQ.

The chain is built from TRBV4-2 and TRBJ1-1; a possible D gene is TRBD1 (6 bases). The CDR3 contains 20 residues. Germline assignment: CDR1 LGHNA and CDR2 YNFKEQ. Trimming removed 0 bases at V and 0 bases at J, with 23 bases between. CDR3 residues: CASSQDSVGGPYRVNTEAFF. Written as DNA, the CDR3 is TGTGCCAGCAGCCAAGATTCTGTCGGGGGCCCCTACCGGGTGAACACTGAAGCTTTCTTT.